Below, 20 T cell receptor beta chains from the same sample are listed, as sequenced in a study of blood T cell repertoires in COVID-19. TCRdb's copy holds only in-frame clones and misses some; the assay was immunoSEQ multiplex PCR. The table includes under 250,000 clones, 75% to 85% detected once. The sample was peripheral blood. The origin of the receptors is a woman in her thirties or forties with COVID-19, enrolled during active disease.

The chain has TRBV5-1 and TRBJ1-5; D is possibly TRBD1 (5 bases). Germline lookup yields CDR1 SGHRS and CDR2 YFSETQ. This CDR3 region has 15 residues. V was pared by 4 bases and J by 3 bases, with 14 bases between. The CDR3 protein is CASSAQGFYNQPQHF. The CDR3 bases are TGCGCCAGCAGCGCTCAGGGTTTTTACAATCAGCCCCAGCATTTT.

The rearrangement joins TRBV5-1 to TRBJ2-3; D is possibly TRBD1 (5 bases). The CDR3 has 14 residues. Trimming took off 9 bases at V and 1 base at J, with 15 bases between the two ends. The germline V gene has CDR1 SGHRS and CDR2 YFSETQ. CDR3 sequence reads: CATRMGQGTDTQYF. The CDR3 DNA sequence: TGCGCCACCAGGATGGGGCAGGGCACAGATACGCAGTATTTT. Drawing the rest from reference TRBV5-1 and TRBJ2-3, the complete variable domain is KAGVTQTPRYLIKTRGQQVTLSCSPISGHRSVSWYQQTPGQGLQFLFEYFSETQRNKGNFPGRFSGRQFSNSRSEMNVSTLELGDSALYLCATRMGQGTDTQYFGPGTRLTVL.

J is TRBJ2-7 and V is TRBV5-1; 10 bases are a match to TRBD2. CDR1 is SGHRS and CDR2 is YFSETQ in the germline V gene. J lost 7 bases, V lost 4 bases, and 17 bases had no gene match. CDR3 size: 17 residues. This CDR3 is CASSNYPAGGPSWEQYF. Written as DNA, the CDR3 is TGCGCCAGCAGCAACTACCCAGCGGGGGGGCCGTCGTGGGAGCAGTACTTC.

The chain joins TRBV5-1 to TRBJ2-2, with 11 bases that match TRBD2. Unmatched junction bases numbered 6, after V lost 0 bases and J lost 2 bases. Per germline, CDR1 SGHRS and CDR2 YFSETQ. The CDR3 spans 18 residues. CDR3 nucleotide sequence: TGCGCCAGCAGCTTGGATTTTGGGACTAGCGGAAACACCGGGGAGCTGTTTTTT. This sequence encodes CASSLDFGTSGNTGELFF.

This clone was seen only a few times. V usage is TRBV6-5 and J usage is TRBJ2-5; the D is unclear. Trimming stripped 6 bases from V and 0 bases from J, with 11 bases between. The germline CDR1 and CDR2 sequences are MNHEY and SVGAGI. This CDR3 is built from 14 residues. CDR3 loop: CASSRFSYQETQYF. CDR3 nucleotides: TGTGCCAGCAGCCGCTTTAGTTACCAAGAGACCCAGTACTTC.

The CDR3 spells CASSPQQGGYGYTF. Written as DNA, the CDR3 is TGTGCCAGCAGTCCGCAGCAGGGAGGCTATGGCTACACCTTC. The V and J genes are TRBV6-5 and TRBJ1-2; TRBD1 is a possible D gene (5 bases). The germline V gene has CDR1 MNHEY and CDR2 SVGAGI. V was shortened by 5 bases and J by 4 bases, with 14 bases between the two germline ends. This CDR3 is built from 14 residues.

CDR3: CASSFPPSARQFF. The CDR3 region has the DNA TGTGCCAGCAGTTTCCCCCCATCAGCGAGGCAGTTCTTC. The rearrangement uses TRBV12-3 or TRBV12-4 and TRBJ2-1; D is unresolved. V was clipped by 3 bases and J by 12 bases, with 15 bases between them. This CDR3 is 13 amino acids long.

The CDR3 sequence: CASSQDTRLRGDTQYF. In DNA, the CDR3 is TGTGCCAGCAGCCAAGATACCCGGCTGAGAGGAGATACGCAGTATTTT. The J gene is TRBJ2-3, the V gene TRBV3-1 (or the pseudogene TRBV3-2), with D uncertain. Germline CDR1 and CDR2: LGHDT and YNNKEL (reference sequence). The CDR3 contains 16 residues. V was shortened by 0 bases and J by 5 bases, with 15 bases between the two germline ends.

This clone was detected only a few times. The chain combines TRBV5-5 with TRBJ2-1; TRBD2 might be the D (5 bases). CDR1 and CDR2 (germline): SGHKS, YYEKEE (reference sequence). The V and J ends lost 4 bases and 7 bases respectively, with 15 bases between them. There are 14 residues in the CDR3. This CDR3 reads CASSVSGFENEQFF. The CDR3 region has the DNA TGTGCCAGCAGCGTGAGCGGTTTTGAGAATGAGCAGTTCTTC.

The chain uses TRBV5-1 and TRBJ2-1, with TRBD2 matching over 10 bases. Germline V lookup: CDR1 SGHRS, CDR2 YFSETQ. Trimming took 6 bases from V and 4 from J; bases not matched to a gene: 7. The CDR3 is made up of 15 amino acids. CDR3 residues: CASNPSGGLYNEQFF. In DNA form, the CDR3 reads TGCGCCAGCAATCCTAGCGGGGGCCTTTACAATGAGCAGTTCTTC.

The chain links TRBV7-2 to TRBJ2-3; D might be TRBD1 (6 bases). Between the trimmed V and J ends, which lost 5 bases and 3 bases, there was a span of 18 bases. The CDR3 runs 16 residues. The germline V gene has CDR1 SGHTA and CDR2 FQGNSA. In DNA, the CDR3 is TGTGCCAGCAGCAGAGCAGGGACCAGGGGTACAGATACGCAGTATTTT. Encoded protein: CASSRAGTRGTDTQYF.

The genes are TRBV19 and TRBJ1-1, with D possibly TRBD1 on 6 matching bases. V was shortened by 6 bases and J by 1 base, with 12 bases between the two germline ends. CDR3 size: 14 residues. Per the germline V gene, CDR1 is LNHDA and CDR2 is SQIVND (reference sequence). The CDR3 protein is CASRKGQQNTEAFF. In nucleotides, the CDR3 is TGTGCCAGTAGAAAAGGACAGCAGAACACTGAAGCTTTCTTT.

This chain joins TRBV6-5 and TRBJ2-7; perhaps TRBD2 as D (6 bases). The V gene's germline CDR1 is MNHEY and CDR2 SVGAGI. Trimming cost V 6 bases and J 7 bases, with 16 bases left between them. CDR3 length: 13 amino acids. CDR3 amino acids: CASRSYAGREQYF. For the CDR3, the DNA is TGTGCCAGCAGGTCATACGCGGGGAGAGAGCAGTACTTC.

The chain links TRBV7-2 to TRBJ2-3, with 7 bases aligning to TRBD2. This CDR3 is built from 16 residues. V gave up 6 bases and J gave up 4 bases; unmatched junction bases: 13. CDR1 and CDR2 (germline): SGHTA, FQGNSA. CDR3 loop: CASRDNGGRESDTQYF. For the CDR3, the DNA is TGTGCCAGCAGGGATAATGGTGGGCGGGAGTCAGATACGCAGTATTTT. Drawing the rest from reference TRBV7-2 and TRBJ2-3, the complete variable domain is GAGVSQSPSNKVTEKGKDVELRCDPISGHTALYWYRQSLGQGLEFLIYFQGNSAPDKSGLPSDRFSAERTGGSVSTLTIQRTQQEDSAVYLCASRDNGGRESDTQYFGPGTRLTVL.

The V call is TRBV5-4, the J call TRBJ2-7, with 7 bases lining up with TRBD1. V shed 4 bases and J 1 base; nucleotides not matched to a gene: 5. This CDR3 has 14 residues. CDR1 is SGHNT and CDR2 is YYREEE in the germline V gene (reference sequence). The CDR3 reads CASSPRQGSYEQYF. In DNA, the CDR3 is TGTGCCAGCAGCCCGAGACAGGGATCCTACGAGCAGTACTTC. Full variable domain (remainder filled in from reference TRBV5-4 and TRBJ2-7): ETGVTQSPTHLIKTRGQQVTLRCSSQSGHNTVSWYQQALGQGPQFIFQYYREEENGRGNFPPRFSGLQFPNYSSELNVNALELDDSALYLCASSPRQGSYEQYFGPGTRLTVT.

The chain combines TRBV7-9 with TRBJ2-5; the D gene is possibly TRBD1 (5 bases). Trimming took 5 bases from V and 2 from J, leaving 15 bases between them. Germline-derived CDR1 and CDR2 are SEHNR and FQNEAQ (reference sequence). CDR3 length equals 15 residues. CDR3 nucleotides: TGTGCCAGCAGCACCCGTTGGGGCAGGCAAGAGACCCAGTACTTC. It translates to CASSTRWGRQETQYF.

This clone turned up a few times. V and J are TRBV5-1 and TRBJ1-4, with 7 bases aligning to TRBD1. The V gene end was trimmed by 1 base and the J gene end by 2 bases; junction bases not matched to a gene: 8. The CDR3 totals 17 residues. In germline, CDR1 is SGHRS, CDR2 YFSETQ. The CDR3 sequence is CASSLRGPGRTNEKLFF. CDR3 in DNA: TGCGCCAGCAGCTTGAGGGGGCCCGGACGGACTAATGAAAAACTGTTTTTT.

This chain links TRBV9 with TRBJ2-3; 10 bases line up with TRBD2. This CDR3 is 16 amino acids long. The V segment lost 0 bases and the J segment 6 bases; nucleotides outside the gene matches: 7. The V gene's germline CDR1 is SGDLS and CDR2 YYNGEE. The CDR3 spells CASSVGVAGGLDTQYF. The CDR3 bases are TGTGCCAGCAGCGTAGGGGTAGCGGGAGGACTGGATACGCAGTATTTT.

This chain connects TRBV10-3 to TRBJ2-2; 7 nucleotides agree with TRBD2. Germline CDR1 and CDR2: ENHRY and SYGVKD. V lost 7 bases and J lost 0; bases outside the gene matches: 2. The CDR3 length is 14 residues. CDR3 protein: CAITAGANTGELFF. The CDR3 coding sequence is TGTGCCATCACCGCGGGGGCGAACACCGGGGAGCTGTTTTTT.

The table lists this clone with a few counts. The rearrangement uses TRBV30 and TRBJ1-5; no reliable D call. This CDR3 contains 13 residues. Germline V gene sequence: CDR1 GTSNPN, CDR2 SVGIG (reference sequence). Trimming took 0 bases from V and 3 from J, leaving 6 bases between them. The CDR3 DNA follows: TGTGCCTGGAGTGTAAGCGACAATCAGCCCCAGCATTTT. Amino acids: CAWSVSDNQPQHF.